This paragraph covers one TCR beta chain sequence. Its antigen is not known. The germline gives CDR1 MNHEY, CDR2 SMNVEV (reference sequence). The CDR3 length is 14 residues. V gave up 5 bases and J gave up 9 bases; unmatched junction bases: 10. The data belong to a study of cytomegalovirus exposure and HLA in healthy donors. Whole-study findings and limits: For cytomegalovirus status, the classifier reportedly gave diagnoses with high specificity and sensitivity.

A multiplex PCR was run with 60 Vbeta primers and 13 Jbeta primers. Repertoires were generated with immunoSEQ multiplex PCR, while TCRdb's copy carries only in-frame clones and drops some. The sample has 130,000 or so clones; approximately 84% are singletons. Sequencing was done on a sample of PBMCs. This sequence was found in a woman aged 40 to 49 in good health and CMV-seronegative. The V call is TRBV27, the J call TRBJ2-1; TRBD1 matches 7 bases. The CDR3 reads CASSIWTGTREQFF. In DNA, the CDR3 is TGTGCCAGCAGTATCTGGACAGGAACGCGTGAGCAGTTCTTC.